This TCR beta chain comes out of a study of response to subunit inactivated influenza vaccine. Germline lookup yields CDR1 SGHRS and CDR2 YFSETQ. The CDR3 covers 17 residues. Germline trimming cut 0 bases from V and 5 bases from J; bases unmatched to any gene: 8. MiXCR, applied by TCRdb to the RT-PCR reads, yields one record per CDR3 protein. Of over 150,000 distinct CDR3 sequences detected, about 10% appear once; the ten largest clones hold about a third. This clonotype appeared many times. Antigen unknown. Broader study findings: Each seasonal influenza vaccination recruits few new T cells, the authors suggested.

The chain has TRBV5-1 and TRBJ1-1; 12 nucleotides line up with TRBD1. This receptor was identified in a man aged 50-75 years who received an inactivated influenza vaccine. Sequenced material: CD8+ T cells sorted from PBMCs, taken 23 to 25 months after vaccination. CDR3 region: CASSLVWGQGAGTEAFF. CDR3 bases: TGCGCCAGCAGCTTGGTTTGGGGACAGGGGGCAGGAACTGAAGCTTTCTTT.